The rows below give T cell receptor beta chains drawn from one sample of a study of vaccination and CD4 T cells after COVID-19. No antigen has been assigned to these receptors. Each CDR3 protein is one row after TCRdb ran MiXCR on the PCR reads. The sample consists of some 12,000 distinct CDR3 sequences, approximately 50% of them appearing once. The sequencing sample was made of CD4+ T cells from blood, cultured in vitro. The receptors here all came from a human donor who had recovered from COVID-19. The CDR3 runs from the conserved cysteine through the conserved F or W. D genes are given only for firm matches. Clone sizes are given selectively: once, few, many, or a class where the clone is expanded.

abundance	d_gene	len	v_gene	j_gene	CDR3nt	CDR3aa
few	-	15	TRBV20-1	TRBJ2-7	TGCAGTGCCCGCTCCCCTGGCAGTACTTACTACGAGCAGTACTTC	CSARSPGSTYYEQYF
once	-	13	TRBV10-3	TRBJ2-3	TGTGCCATCAGTGATACGGTTACGGATACGCAGTATTTT	CAISDTVTDTQYF
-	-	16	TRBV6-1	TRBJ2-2	TGTGCCAGCAGGGGGACGGTTTATGTGCTCACTGGGGAGCTGTTTTTT	CASRGTVYVLTGELFF
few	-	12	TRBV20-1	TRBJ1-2	TGCAGTGCTAGACCCCCTTACTATGGCTACACCTTC	CSARPPYYGYTF
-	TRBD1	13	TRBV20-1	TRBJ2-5	TGCAGTGCTGATGAGGGGGCGCGGGAGACCCAGTACTTC	CSADEGARETQYF
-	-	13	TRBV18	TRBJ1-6	TGTGCCAGCTCACCAATAGAAGACTCACCCCTCCACTTT	CASSPIEDSPLHF
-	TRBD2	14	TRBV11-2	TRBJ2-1	TGTGCCAGCAGCAAAGCGGGAGATCGCAATGAGCAGTTCTTC	CASSKAGDRNEQFF
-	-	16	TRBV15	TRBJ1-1	TGTGCCACCAGCAGAGATCCTGTAGGAACAAACACTGAAGCTTTCTTT	CATSRDPVGTNTEAFF
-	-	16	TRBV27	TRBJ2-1	TGTGCCAGCAGTTCCCGACAGATCGCCTCCTACAATGAGCAGTTCTTC	CASSSRQIASYNEQFF
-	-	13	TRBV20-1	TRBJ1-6	TGCAGTGCTGATAGCGGACGTAATTCACCCCTCCACTTT	CSADSGRNSPLHF
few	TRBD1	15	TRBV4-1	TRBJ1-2	TGCGCCAGCAGCCAAGGACAGGGAACTAACTATGGCTACACCTTC	CASSQGQGTNYGYTF
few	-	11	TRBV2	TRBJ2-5	TGTGCCAGCAGTGCGCAAGAGACCCAGTACTTC	CASSAQETQYF
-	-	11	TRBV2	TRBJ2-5	TGTGCCAGCGGATATAGCGAGACCCGGTACTTC	CASGYSETRYF
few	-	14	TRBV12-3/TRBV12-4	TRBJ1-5	TGTGCCAGCAGTTTAGTGGGGGGCAATCAGCCCCAGCATTTT	CASSLVGGNQPQHF
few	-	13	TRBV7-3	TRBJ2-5	TGTGCCAGCAGCATCAACAGGGAGAAGACCCAGTACTTC	CASSINREKTQYF
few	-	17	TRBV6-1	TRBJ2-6	TGTGCCAGCTCCCGCGATCCTCCAGGGTCTGGGGCCAACGTCCTGACTTTC	CASSRDPPGSGANVLTF
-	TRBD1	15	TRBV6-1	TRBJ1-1	TGTGCCAGCAGCCGTCCGGGACAGGGGAACACTGAAGCTTTCTTT	CASSRPGQGNTEAFF
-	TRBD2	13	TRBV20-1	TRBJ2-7	TGCAGTGCCAGGAGGAGCGGGAGGAATGAGCAGTACTTC	CSARRSGRNEQYF
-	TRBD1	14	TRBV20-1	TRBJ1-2	TGCAGTGCTACATTACCGGGACAGAGCCGTGGCTACACCTTC	CSATLPGQSRGYTF
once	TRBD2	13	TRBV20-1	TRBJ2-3	TGCAGTGCCCGGGACTACCGCACAGATACGCAGTATTTT	CSARDYRTDTQYF
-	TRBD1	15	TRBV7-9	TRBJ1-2	TGTGCCAGCAGTTATTGGGACAGGGAACCCTATGGCTACACCTTC	CASSYWDREPYGYTF
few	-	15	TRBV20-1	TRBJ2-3	TGCAGTGCTATCGTCGGGGTAGCGAGTTCAGATACGCAGTATTTT	CSAIVGVASSDTQYF
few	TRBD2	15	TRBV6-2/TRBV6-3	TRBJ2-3	TGTGCCAGCAGTTTGACTAGCGGGAGCACAGATACGCAGTATTTT	CASSLTSGSTDTQYF